The next 16 T cell receptor beta chains were all read from a single sample in a study of shared clonotypes between healthy human individuals. The repertoire was sequenced with immunoSEQ multiplex PCR; TCRdb's copy has only in-frame clones and lacks some. The repertoire holds about 2.4 million clones, over 85% seen once, with 0.36% in the top ten. Sequences were obtained from naive CD4+ T cells from PBMCs. Subset noted: CD45RA+ positively selected. Receptor source: a man younger than 35 in good health. Some clones in this sample may be carry-over from other donors' samples.

This chain connects TRBV10-1 to TRBJ1-6; D remains unclear. Trimming removed 8 bases at V and 8 bases at J, with 13 bases between. The CDR3 consists of 13 residues. Germline CDR1 and CDR2: WNHNN and SYGVQD (reference sequence). CDR3 in DNA: TGCGCCAGCGTTGCGGTAGAGGATTCACCCCTCCACTTT. Its protein product is CASVAVEDSPLHF.

This rearrangement joins TRBV28 to TRBJ2-7, with D hard to call. The CDR3 contains 13 residues. The V gene's germline CDR1 is MDHEN and CDR2 SYDVKM. V dropped 7 bases and J dropped 3 bases, with 13 bases sitting between them. The CDR3 nucleotides are TGTGCCAGCACCGGCCGCCTATACTACGAGCAGTACTTC. Translated, it gives CASTGRLYYEQYF. Using reference TRBV28 and TRBJ2-7 for the parts outside the CDR3, the full variable domain is DVKVTQSSRYLVKRTGEKVFLECVQDMDHENMFWYRQDPGLGLRLIYFSYDVKMKEKGDIPEGYSVSREKKERFSLILESASTNQTSMYLCASTGRLYYEQYFGPGTRLTVT.

CDR3 amino acids: CASSLGYGAVSGNTIYF. The CDR3 DNA is TGCGCCAGCAGCTTGGGGTACGGGGCGGTGTCTGGAAACACCATATATTTT. The chain couples TRBV5-1 to TRBJ1-3; a weak D match, TRBD1 (5 bases). V was cut by 0 bases and J by 1 base, with 14 bases left in between. The CDR3 loop spans 17 amino acids. Germline CDR1 is SGHRS and CDR2 is YFSETQ.

The chain employs TRBV7-8 and TRBJ2-1; TRBD2 matches at 12 bases. The V segment lost 3 bases and the J segment 15 bases; nucleotides outside the gene matches: 6. The germline V gene has CDR1 SGHVS and CDR2 FQNEAQ. CDR3 length: 13 residues. The DNA for the CDR3 is TGTGCCAGCAGCTTGCGGACTAGCGGGACACGGTTCTTC. It yields the protein CASSLRTSGTRFF.

This clone has just one count. The CDR3 sequence is CASSESRGALGAQYF. The DNA of the CDR3 is TGTGCCAGCAGTGAATCGAGAGGCGCCCTGGGGGCCCAGTACTTC. The genes are TRBV25-1 and TRBJ2-5; D could derive from TRBD1 or TRBD2 (5 bases each). In germline, CDR1 is MGHDK, CDR2 SYGVNS. V was cut by 1 base and J by 9 bases, with 18 bases left in between. The CDR3 consists of 15 residues.

The chain has TRBV28 and TRBJ1-2, with D tentatively TRBD1 (5 bases). The CDR3 runs 16 residues. From germline, CDR1 is MDHEN and CDR2 SYDVKM. Trimming removed 5 bases at V and 4 bases at J, with 20 bases between. This CDR3 is CASSPSGGRRIYGYTF. In DNA form, the CDR3 reads TGTGCCAGCAGTCCCTCCGGGGGGAGAAGGATCTATGGCTACACCTTC.

V gene TRBV7-9 combines with J gene TRBJ2-5, with a possible D match to TRBD1 (5 bases). This CDR3 spans 16 amino acids. V was pared by 5 bases and J by 1 base, with 17 bases between. Germline CDR1 SEHNR, CDR2 FQNEAQ (reference sequence). Written as DNA, the CDR3 is TGTGCCAGCAGCCCCTACCGAAATCAGGGCCAAGAGACCCAGTACTTC. Protein sequence: CASSPYRNQGQETQYF.

The chain links TRBV14 to TRBJ2-7; D remains unclear. This CDR3 is 14 amino acids long. Trimming shortened V by 4 bases and J by 1 base, and 11 bases separated the two germline ends. The germline CDR1 and CDR2 sequences are SGHDN and FVKESK. The CDR3 sequence is CASSLLDGSYEQYF. CDR3 coding DNA: TGTGCCAGCAGCCTCCTGGACGGGTCCTACGAGCAGTACTTC.

The chain uses TRBV7-2 and TRBJ2-7, with D unclear. The CDR3 covers 12 residues. V was trimmed by 3 bases and J by 6 bases, leaving 9 bases between them. CDR1 SGHTA and CDR2 FQGNSA come from the germline V gene. CDR3 sequence (DNA): TGTGCCAGCAGCTTTCAGGAAAGCGAGCAGTACTTC. Translation: CASSFQESEQYF.

The rearrangement uses TRBV28 and TRBJ1-1; no firm D call. The CDR3 is 14 residues long. The V gene lost 3 bases and the J gene lost 11 bases, with 19 bases spanning the gap. Germline loops: CDR1 MDHEN, CDR2 SYDVKM. The CDR3 protein is CASSFTSLTYGAFF. The CDR3, as DNA: TGTGCCAGCAGTTTTACCTCCCTGACCTACGGGGCTTTCTTT.

The gene calls are TRBV5-1 and TRBJ2-3; TRBD2 agrees at 8 bases. Germline CDR1 and CDR2: SGHRS and YFSETQ. CDR3 length: 17 amino acids. With V trimmed by 2 bases and J by 6 bases, 14 bases remained unmatched. In nucleotides, the CDR3 is TGCGCCAGCAGCTTCGGAGCAGCGGGAGCGGGTTATGATACGCAGTATTTT. Amino acid sequence: CASSFGAAGAGYDTQYF.

This chain joins TRBV5-1 and TRBJ1-1; D is ambiguous. Between the trimmed V and J ends, which lost 4 bases and 7 bases, there was a span of 14 bases. The CDR3 runs 13 residues. Germline V gene data show CDR1 as SGHRS and CDR2 as YFSETQ. CDR3 in amino acids: CASSLDNGFEAFF. The CDR3, as DNA: TGCGCCAGCAGCCTCGATAATGGGTTTGAAGCTTTCTTT.

This chain links TRBV11-2 with TRBJ2-4; TRBD1 or TRBD2 may be the D gene (5 bases each). From germline, CDR1 is SGHAT and CDR2 FQNNGV. The CDR3 sequence is 18 residues long. With 5 bases removed from V and 0 bases from J, the gap between germline ends came to 20 bases. CDR3 DNA: TGTGCCAGCAGCCCCGGACGGGGACCGGTTCTAGCCAAAAACATTCAGTACTTC. As protein: CASSPGRGPVLAKNIQYF.

Of note for this clone: This may arise from a read error, as a much more abundant clone is one base away. This chain uses TRBV5-1 with TRBJ2-5, with 10 positions matching TRBD1. CDR1 is SGHRS, CDR2 YFSETQ, per germline. CDR3 length equals 15 residues. The junction had 4 bases not matched to a gene; V was cut back by 0 bases and J by 5 bases. CDR3 sequence: CASSLAGTGDETQYF. Written as DNA, the CDR3 is TGCGCCAGCAGCTTGGCCGGGACAGGGGATGAGACCCAGTACTTC.

The chain employs TRBV5-1 and TRBJ2-5; D may be TRBD1 or TRBD2 (5 bases each). The assigned J gene may be wrong: the sequence end matches TRBJ2-7 better. CDR1 and CDR2 (germline): SGHRS, YFSETQ. This CDR3 comprises 15 residues. Here the CDR3 DNA reads TGCGCCAGCAGCGGGGGAGACAGCCAATTCTACGAGCAGTACTTC. This translates into CASSGGDSQFYEQYF.

Notes on this clone: Other DNA sequences in this sample translate to the same CDR3. This sequence joins TRBV9 and TRBJ2-3; D unresolved. Germline V gene lookup returns CDR1 SGDLS and CDR2 YYNGEE. V gave up 0 bases and J gave up 6 bases, with 11 bases separating them. This CDR3 contains 14 residues. Here the CDR3 reads CASSVATSGDTQYF. CDR3 coding DNA: TGTGCCAGCAGCGTAGCTACCTCAGGCGATACGCAGTATTTT. The complete variable domain, with remaining parts taken from reference TRBV9 and TRBJ2-3, reads DSGVTQTPKHLITATGQRVTLRCSPRSGDLSVYWYQQSLDQGLQFLIQYYNGEERAKGNILERFSAQQFPDLHSELNLSSLELGDSALYFCASSVATSGDTQYFGPGTRLTVL.